A single T cell receptor beta chain is shown here with its context. This sample is part of a study of T cell changes during pregnancy in multiple sclerosis. Generated by immunoSEQ multiplex PCR, the TCRdb table keeps only in-frame clones and is missing some. The sample has about 38,000 clones; around 90% are singletons. This receptor was identified in a female donor with multiple sclerosis, enrolled in a pregnancy study. This specimen was CD8+ T cells from peripheral blood mononuclear cells, taken after pregnancy.

CDR3 in DNA: TGTGCCAGCAGTGGGGCTAGCGGGATCCTTTCCTACGAGCAGTACTTC. Amino acids: CASSGASGILSYEQYF. V gene TRBV2 combines with J gene TRBJ2-7; TRBD2 matches 9 bases. This CDR3 contains 16 residues. Germline lookup yields CDR1 SNHLY and CDR2 FYNNEI. V was clipped by 4 bases and J by 1 base; unmatched bases: 8.